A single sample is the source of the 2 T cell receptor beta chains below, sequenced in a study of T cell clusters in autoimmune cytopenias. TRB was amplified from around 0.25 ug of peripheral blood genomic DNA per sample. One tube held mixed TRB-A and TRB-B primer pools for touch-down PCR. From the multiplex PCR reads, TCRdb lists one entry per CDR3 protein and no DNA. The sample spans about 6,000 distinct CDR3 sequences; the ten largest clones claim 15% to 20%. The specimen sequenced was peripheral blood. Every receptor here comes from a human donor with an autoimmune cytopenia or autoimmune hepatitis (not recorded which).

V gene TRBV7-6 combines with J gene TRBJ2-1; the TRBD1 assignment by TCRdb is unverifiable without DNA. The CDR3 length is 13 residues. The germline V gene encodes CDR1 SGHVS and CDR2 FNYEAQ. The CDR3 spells CASSSGGADEQFF.

The CDR3 sequence: CSAKRGLNTGELFF. The V gene is TRBV20-1, the J gene TRBJ2-2; the TRBD1 assignment by TCRdb is unverifiable without DNA. This CDR3 is built from 14 residues. CDR1 is DFQATT and CDR2 is SNEGSKA in the germline V gene (reference sequence).